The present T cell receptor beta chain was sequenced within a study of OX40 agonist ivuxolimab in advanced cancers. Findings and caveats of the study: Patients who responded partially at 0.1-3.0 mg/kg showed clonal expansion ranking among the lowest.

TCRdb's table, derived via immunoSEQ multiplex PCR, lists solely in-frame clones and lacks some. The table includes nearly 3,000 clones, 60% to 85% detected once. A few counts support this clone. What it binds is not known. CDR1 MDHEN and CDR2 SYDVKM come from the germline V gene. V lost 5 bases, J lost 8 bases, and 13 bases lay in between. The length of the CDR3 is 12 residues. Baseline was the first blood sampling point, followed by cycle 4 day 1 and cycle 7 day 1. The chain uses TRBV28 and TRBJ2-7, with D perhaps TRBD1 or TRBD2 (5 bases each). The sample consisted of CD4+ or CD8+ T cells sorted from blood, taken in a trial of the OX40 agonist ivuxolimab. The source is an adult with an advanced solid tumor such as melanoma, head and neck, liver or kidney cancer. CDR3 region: CASSPPRGKQYF. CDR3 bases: TGTGCCAGCAGTCCTCCGAGGGGTAAGCAGTACTTC.